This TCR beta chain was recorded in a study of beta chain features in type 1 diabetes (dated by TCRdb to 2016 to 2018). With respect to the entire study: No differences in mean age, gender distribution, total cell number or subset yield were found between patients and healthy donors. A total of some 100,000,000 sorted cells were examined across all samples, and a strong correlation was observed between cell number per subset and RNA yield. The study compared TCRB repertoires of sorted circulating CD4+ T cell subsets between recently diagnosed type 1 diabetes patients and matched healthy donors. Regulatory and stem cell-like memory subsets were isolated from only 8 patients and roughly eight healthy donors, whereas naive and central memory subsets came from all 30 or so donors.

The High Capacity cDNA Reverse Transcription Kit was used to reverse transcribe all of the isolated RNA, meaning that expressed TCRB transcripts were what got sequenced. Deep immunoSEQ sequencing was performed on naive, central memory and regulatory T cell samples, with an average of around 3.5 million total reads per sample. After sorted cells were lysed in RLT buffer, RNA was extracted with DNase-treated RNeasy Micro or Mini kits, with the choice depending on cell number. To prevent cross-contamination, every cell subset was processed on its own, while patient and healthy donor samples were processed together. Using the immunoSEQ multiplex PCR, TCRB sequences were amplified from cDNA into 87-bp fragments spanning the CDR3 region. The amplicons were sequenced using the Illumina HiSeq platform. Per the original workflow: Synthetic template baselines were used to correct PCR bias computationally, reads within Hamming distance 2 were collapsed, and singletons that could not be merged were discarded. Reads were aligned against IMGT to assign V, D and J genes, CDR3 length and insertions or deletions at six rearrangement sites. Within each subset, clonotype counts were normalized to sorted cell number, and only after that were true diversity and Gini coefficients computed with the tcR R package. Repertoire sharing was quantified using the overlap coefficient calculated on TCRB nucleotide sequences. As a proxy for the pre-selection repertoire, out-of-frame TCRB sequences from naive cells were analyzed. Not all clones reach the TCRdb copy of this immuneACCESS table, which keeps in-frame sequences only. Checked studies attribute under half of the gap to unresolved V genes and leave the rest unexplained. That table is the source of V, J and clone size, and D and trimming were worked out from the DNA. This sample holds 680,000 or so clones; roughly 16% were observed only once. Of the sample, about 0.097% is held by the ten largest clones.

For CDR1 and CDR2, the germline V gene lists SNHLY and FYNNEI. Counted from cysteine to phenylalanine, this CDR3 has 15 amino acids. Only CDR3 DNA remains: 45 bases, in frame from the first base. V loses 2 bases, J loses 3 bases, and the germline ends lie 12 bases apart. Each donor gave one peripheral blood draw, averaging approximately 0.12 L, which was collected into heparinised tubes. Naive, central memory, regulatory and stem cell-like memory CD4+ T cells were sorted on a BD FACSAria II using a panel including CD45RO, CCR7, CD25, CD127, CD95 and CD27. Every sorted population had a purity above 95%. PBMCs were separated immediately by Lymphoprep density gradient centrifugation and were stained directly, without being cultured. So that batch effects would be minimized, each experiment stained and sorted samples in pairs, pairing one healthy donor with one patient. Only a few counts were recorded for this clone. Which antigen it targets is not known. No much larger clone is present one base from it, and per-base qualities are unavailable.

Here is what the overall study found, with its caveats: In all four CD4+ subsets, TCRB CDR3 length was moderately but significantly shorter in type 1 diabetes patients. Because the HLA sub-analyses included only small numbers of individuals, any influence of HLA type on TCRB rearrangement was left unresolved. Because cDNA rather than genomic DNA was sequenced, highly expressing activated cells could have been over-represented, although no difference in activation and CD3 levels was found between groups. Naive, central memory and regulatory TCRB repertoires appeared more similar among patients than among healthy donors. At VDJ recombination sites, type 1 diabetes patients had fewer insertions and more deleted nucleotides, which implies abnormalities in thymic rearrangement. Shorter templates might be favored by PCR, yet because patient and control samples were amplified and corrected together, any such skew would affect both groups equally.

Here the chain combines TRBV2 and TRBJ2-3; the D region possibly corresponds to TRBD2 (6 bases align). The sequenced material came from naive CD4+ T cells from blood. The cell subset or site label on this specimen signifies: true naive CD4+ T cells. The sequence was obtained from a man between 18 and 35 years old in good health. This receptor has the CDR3 CASSELEGRTDTQYF. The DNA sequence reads TGTGCCAGCAGTGAACTGGAGGGCCGTACAGATACGCAGTATTTT.